This T cell receptor (beta chain) was captured by sequencing in a study of blood T cell repertoires in COVID-19. Under the authors' procedure: Scientists estimated how many nucleated cells there were by amplifying reference gene primers. The repertoire was sequenced with immunoSEQ multiplex PCR; TCRdb's copy has only in-frame clones and lacks some. D and trimming were read from the DNA, whereas the V and J calls and clone size are those reported in that table. The repertoire holds about 480,000 clones, with nearly 90% as singletons. Patients from Seattle were sampled longitudinally, starting during active infection. The material sequenced was peripheral blood. The clonotype was recovered from a young man with COVID-19, enrolled during active disease.

CDR3 in DNA: TGTGCCAGCAGTTCTCAGAGTCAGGTGAACACTGAAGCTTTCTTT. It is translated as CASSSQSQVNTEAFF. This chain uses TRBV6-5 with TRBJ1-1; D gene ambiguous. The CDR3 extends over 15 amino acids. Germline loops: CDR1 MNHEY, CDR2 SVGAGI. V was trimmed by 4 bases and J by 0 bases, leaving 12 bases between them.